Below, 5 T cell receptor beta chains from the same sample are listed, as sequenced in a study of blood T cell repertoires in COVID-19. The assay was immunoSEQ multiplex PCR, and TCRdb's table has in-frame clones only and misses some. The table shows more than 200,000 clones, with approximately 90% occurring only once. Sequencing was performed on peripheral blood. The receptors originated from a woman in her 40s who had recovered from COVID-19.

This chain joins TRBV6-2 or TRBV6-3 and TRBJ1-2; TRBD1 matches at 7 bases. Looked up from germline, CDR1 is MNHEY and CDR2 is SVGEGT. Losses at the gene ends were 5 bases for V and 1 base for J; bases not matched to a gene: 7. The CDR3 extends over 15 amino acids. CDR3 amino acids: CASSIDRDLNYGYTF. The CDR3 DNA follows: TGTGCCAGCAGTATCGACAGGGACCTTAACTATGGCTACACCTTC.

V usage is TRBV27 and J usage is TRBJ1-6, with a possible D match to TRBD1 (6 bases). Germline V CDR1 and CDR2: MNHEY, SMNVEV (reference sequence). This CDR3 spans 16 amino acids. Trimming shortened V by 6 bases and J by 6 bases, and 18 bases separated the two germline ends. CDR3 nucleotide sequence: TGTGCCAGCAGCTTCTCCCTCGGGACACCTAATTCACCCCTCCACTTT. Translation: CASSFSLGTPNSPLHF.

This chain connects TRBV6-4 to TRBJ2-1, with a possible D match to TRBD2 (6 bases). The CDR3 totals 15 residues. The germline V gene encodes CDR1 MRHNA and CDR2 SNTAGT. Trimming removed 3 bases from V and 4 bases from J, with 13 bases in between. CDR3: CASSDTAGRYNEQFF. CDR3 DNA: TGTGCCAGCAGTGATACAGCGGGCCGTTACAATGAGCAGTTCTTC.

The rearrangement joins TRBV5-5 to TRBJ1-3; 7 bases align to TRBD1. Trimming took 3 bases from V and 2 from J; bases not matched to a gene: 8. The CDR3 sequence is 16 residues long. CDR1 and CDR2 (germline): SGHKS, YYEKEE (reference sequence). The CDR3 region has the DNA TGTGCCAGCAGCTCATCGGGTACAGGGGCTGGAAACACCATATATTTT. Protein: CASSSSGTGAGNTIYF.

J is TRBJ2-5 and V is TRBV19; TRBD1 is a possible D gene (5 bases). Trimming removed 3 bases at V and 0 bases at J, with 8 bases between. This CDR3 region has 14 residues. CDR1 is LNHDA, CDR2 SQIVND, per germline (reference sequence). The DNA for the CDR3 is TGTGCCAGTAGTATGGGGCCGGACCAAGAGACCCAGTACTTC. Residues: CASSMGPDQETQYF.